This T cell receptor (beta chain) was identified during a study of blood T cells in healthy people across ages. Combining a sample-barcoded 5' primer with a J-beta primer mix, a second PCR ran for about 7 to 11 cycles. TCRdb re-called the 5' RACE reads through MiXCR, storing one row per CDR3 protein. The sample consists of 800,000 or so distinct CDR3 sequences, 46% of them appearing once. After removal of 1 base from V and 11 bases from J, the junction contained 5 bases not matched to a gene. The germline V gene has CDR1 MGHDK and CDR2 SYGVNS. CDR3 size: 13 residues. This clonotype was seen only a few times.

The TCR comes from an elderly man in good health. Sample: blood. The chain joins TRBV25-1 to TRBJ2-5; 9 nucleotides line up with TRBD1. This chain's CDR3 is CASSEWTGDEQYF. As DNA, the CDR3 is TGTGCCAGCAGTGAATGGACAGGGGATGAGCAGTACTTC.